Listed here are 3 T cell receptor beta chains from one sample, sequenced in a study of blood T cell repertoires in COVID-19. Method: immunoSEQ multiplex PCR; TCRdb's copy keeps in-frame clones and lacks some. Of more than 95,000 clones in the sample, 70% to 90% were seen once. The sequencing sample was made of peripheral blood. These receptors originate from a human donor in a cohort sampled during active COVID-19.

The chain uses TRBV5-1 and TRBJ2-3; 7 bases are a match to TRBD2. V lost 0 bases, J lost 10 bases, and 17 bases stayed unmatched. The germline V gene has CDR1 SGHRS and CDR2 YFSETQ. The CDR3 is 17 residues long. The CDR3 DNA is TGCGCCAGCAGCTTGGAGGGTCGGGGGGAACCCAGATACGCGCAGTATTTT. This codes for CASSLEGRGEPRYAQYF.

The chain's CDR3 is CASSYREVRSYNEQFF. CDR3 nucleotide sequence: TGCGCCAGCAGCTACCGGGAGGTTCGCTCCTACAATGAGCAGTTCTTC. This chain joins TRBV5-1 and TRBJ2-1; 7 bases match TRBD2. The CDR3 covers 16 residues. The germline gives CDR1 SGHRS, CDR2 YFSETQ. Unmatched junction bases numbered 6, after V lost 3 bases and J lost 0 bases. Looking up the rest from reference TRBV5-1 and TRBJ2-1 gives the full variable domain: KAGVTQTPRYLIKTRGQQVTLSCSPISGHRSVSWYQQTPGQGLQFLFEYFSETQRNKGNFPGRFSGRQFSNSRSEMNVSTLELGDSALYLCASSYREVRSYNEQFFGPGTRLTVL.

V is TRBV9 and J is TRBJ1-6, with 7 bases lining up with TRBD1. J lost 4 bases, V lost 3 bases, and 7 bases had no gene match. Germline loops: CDR1 SGDLS, CDR2 YYNGEE. The CDR3 covers 16 residues. In DNA, the CDR3 is TGTGCCAGCAGCGCCGGGACAGCCTTTTATAATTCACCCCTCCACTTT. Translated: CASSAGTAFYNSPLHF.